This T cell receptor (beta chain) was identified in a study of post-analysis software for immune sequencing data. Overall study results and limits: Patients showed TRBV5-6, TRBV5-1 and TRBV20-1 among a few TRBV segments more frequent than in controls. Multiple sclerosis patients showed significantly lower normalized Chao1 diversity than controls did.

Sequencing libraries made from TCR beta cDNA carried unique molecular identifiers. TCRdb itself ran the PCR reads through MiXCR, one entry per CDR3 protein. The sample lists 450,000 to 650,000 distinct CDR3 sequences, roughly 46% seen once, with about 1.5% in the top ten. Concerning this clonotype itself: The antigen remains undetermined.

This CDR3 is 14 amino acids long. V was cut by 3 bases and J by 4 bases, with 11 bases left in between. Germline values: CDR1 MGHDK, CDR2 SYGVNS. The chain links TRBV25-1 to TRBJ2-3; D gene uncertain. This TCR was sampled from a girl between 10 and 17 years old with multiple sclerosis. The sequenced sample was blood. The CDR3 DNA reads TGTGCCAGCAGTGATTCCCTCCCCGCAGATACGCAGTATTTT. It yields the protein CASSDSLPADTQYF.